This TCR beta chain originates from a study of CD8+ T cells in alopecia areata. Overall study results and limits: Just one nonresponder means the tie between baseline CD8+ expansion and response stays uncertain.

Treatment in this sample: oral pan-JAK inhibitor, 5-10 mg twice daily. Alopecia areata patients gave lesional scalp punch biopsies and peripheral blood samples. For this clone: Its antigen is undetermined.

Investigators isolated RNA and reverse transcribed it into cDNA to act as the sequencing template. The protocol was immunoSEQ multiplex PCR, while the TCRdb copy is restricted to in-frame clones and leaves out a portion. The data hold 150,000 to 200,000 clones, with around three fifths observed a single time. With 3 bases removed from V and 5 bases from J, the gap between germline ends came to 4 bases. This CDR3 comprises 10 residues. CDR1 SQVTM and CDR2 ANQGSEA come from the germline V gene. J is TRBJ1-2 and V is TRBV29-1; D is ambiguous. The sequence was obtained from a human donor with alopecia areata. The input for sequencing was CD4+ T cells sorted from blood, taken at week 24, from a patient treated with tofacitinib. CDR3 sequence (DNA): TGCAGCGTTGATAAATATGGCTACACCTTC. This encodes CSVDKYGYTF.